The sequence of this TCR beta chain was determined in a study of T cell responses to AZD1222 COVID-19 vaccine (TCRdb year 2021). With regard to the full study: Because spike-specific TCR depth and breadth did not differ between the two schedules, AZD1222 recipients who got a second dose at roughly 4 weeks were pooled with those who got a second dose at roughly 12 weeks. TCR sequencing was performed for 230 to 250 trial participants, of whom some 200 were given two doses of AZD1222 and some 26 were given two doses of MenACWY control vaccine. Enrollment into the trials was organized by age into subgroups of 18-55, 56-69 and 70-plus years, and those subgroups contained roughly 150, 30 and 60 TCR-sequenced participants, respectively. General findings and caveats noted by the study authors: In the small 56-69-year group, the increase in depth fell short of significance, most likely because of low power. Spike-specific TCR breadth and depth rose significantly after two AZD1222 doses compared with day 0 and with MenACWY recipients. Conclusions about previously exposed vaccinees are limited, since just six AZD1222 recipients were seropositive for SARS-CoV-2 at baseline. Vaccine-associated CD4 TCRs spanned the whole spike protein, with dominant responses in regions 160-218 and 743-854. Because no day 14 peak-response samples were available, repertoires were characterized only after the peak T cell response. Participants were mostly white British, with more females than males. The authors suggested clonal diversity may have been underestimated. Nearly half of unique spike-specific TCRs reportedly recognized epitopes outside regions mutated in the B.1.351 and B.1.1.7 variants.

This sample's time point label indicates: baseline before first vaccination. Vaccinee samples came from UK trials COV001 and COV002, including a single-blind randomized controlled phase 2/3 trial of AZD1222 (ChAdOx1 nCoV-19) in healthy adults. For TCRbeta chain sequencing, PBMC samples were collected from trial participants at day 0 and at day 28 after the second dose. Taken from the germline V gene (reference sequence), the CDR1 and CDR2 loops are LNHDA and SQIVND. Spanning cysteine to phenylalanine, the CDR3 consists of 16 amino acids. Only the CDR3 DNA is retained, 48 bases long and in frame from the first base. The germline V and J ends show losses of 4 bases and 0 bases respectively, and no gene match explains 6 bases of the junction. The CDR3 regions of human TCRbeta chains were analyzed by immunosequencing. The paper's processing steps were these. TCRs in the repertoires were compared against a reference library of SARS-CoV-2-specific TCRs that had been generated with the MIRA antigen-specificity platform. Breadth was defined as the fraction of unique TCRs that were SARS-CoV-2-associated. Depth was defined as the fraction of total T cells that were SARS-CoV-2-associated. Each spike-specific TCR was assigned to its reactive spike region and to a CD4 or CD8 class using the MIRA data. Log10-transformed breadth and depth values were compared by one-way ANOVA with Sidak's multiple comparisons tests. This immuneACCESS table, as held by TCRdb, lists in-frame sequences with V and J called but not all clones. Of the missing ones, under half trace to an unresolved V gene in checked studies; the others have no known cause. For V, J and clone size, that table is used; D and trimming come from the DNA. Here the sample has 70,000 to 90,000 clones; about 92% occur a single time. The top ten constitute around 2% of the sample.

Concerning this clone: What antigen it recognizes has not been identified. No clone much larger than this one lies a single base away; base qualities are absent.

Sequences were derived from peripheral blood, sampled on day 0 of AZD1222 vaccination. This chain is built from TRBV19 and TRBJ1-2; 9 bases in the junction line up with TRBD1. The source of this sequence is an adult in good health. The DNA is as follows: TGTGCCAGTAGTAAGGACAGGGGAATCGCTAACTATGGCTACACCTTC. Its protein product is CASSKDRGIANYGYTF.